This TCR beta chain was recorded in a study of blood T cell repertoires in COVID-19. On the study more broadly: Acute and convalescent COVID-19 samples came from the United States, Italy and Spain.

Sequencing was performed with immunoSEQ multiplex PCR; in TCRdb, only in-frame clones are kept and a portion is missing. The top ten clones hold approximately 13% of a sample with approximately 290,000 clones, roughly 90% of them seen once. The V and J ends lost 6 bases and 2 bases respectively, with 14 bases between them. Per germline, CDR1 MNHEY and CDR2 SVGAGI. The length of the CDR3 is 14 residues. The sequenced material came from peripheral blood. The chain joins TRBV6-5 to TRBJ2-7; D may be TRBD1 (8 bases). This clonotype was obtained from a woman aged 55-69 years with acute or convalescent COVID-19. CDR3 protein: CASRGGTGTYEQYF. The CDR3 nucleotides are TGTGCCAGCAGGGGGGGGACAGGAACCTACGAGCAGTACTTC.